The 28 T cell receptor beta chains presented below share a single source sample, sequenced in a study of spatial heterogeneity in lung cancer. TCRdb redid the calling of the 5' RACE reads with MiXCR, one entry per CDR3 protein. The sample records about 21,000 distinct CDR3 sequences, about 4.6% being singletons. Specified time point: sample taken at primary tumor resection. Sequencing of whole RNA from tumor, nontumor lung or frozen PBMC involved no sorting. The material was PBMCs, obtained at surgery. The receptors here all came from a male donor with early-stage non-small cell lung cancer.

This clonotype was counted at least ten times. The chain's CDR3 is CASSYSRGIYEQYF. In DNA, the CDR3 is TGTGCCAGCAGTTACTCTCGGGGAATCTACGAGCAGTACTTC. V gene TRBV6-6 combines with J gene TRBJ2-7; TRBD2 is a possible D gene (5 bases). V lost 0 bases and J lost 3, with 9 bases in between. CDR1 and CDR2 (germline): MNHNY, SVGAGI (reference sequence). The CDR3 is 14 residues long.

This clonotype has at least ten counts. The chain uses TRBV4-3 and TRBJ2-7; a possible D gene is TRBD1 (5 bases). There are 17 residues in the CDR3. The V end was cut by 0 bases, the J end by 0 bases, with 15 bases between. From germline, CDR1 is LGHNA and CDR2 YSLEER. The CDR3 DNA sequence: TGCGCCAGCAGCCAAGATAGAGACAGTTTATACTCCTACGAGCAGTACTTC. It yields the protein CASSQDRDSLYSYEQYF.

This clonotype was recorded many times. For the CDR3, the DNA is TGCGCCAGCAGCTTGACTAGCGGGGGGACGCAAGAGACCCAGTACTTC. This sequence encodes CASSLTSGGTQETQYF. This chain connects TRBV5-1 to TRBJ2-5, with 12 bases identical to TRBD2. This CDR3 contains 16 residues. With 1 base clipped from V and 2 bases from J, the junction kept 3 bases outside the gene matches. CDR1 is SGHRS, CDR2 YFSETQ, per germline. Looking up the rest from reference TRBV5-1 and TRBJ2-5 gives the full variable domain: KAGVTQTPRYLIKTRGQQVTLSCSPISGHRSVSWYQQTPGQGLQFLFEYFSETQRNKGNFPGRFSGRQFSNSRSEMNVSTLELGDSALYLCASSLTSGGTQETQYFGPGTRLLVL.

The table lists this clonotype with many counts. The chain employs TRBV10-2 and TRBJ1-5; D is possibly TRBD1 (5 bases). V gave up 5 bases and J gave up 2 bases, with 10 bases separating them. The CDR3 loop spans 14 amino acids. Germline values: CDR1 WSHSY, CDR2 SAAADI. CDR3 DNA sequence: TGCGCCAGCAGTATGGGGGGTGGCAATCAGCCCCAGCATTTT. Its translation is CASSMGGGNQPQHF.

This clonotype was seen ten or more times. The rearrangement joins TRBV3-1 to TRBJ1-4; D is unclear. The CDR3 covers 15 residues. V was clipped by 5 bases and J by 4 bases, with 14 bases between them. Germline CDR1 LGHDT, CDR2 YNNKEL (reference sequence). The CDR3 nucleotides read TGTGCCAGCAGCGTAGGCCAGACTAATAATGAAAAACTGTTTTTT. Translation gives CASSVGQTNNEKLFF.

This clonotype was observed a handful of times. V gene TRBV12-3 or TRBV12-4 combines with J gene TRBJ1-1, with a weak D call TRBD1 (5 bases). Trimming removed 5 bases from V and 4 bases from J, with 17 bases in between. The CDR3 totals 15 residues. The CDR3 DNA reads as TGTGCCAGCAGTCTGTGGGAGGCCGGGGGCACTGAAGCTTTCTTT. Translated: CASSLWEAGGTEAFF.

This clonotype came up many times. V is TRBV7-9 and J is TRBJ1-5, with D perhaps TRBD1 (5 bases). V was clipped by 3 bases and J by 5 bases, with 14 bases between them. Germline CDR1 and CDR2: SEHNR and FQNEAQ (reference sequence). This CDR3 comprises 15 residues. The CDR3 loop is CASSFYSGQDQPQHF. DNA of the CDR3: TGTGCCAGCAGCTTTTACTCAGGGCAGGATCAGCCCCAGCATTTT.

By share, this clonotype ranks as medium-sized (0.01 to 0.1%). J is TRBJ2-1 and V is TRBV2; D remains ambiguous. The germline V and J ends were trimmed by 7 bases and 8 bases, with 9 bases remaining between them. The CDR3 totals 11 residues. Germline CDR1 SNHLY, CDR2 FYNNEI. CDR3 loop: CASNRGYEQFF. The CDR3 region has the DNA TGTGCCAGCAATAGAGGCTATGAGCAGTTCTTC.

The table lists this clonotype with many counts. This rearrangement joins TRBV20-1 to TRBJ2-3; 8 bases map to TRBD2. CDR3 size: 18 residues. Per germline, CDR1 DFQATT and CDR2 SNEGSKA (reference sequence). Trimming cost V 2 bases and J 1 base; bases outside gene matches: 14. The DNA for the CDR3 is TGCAGTGCTAGACCAGCGGGAGCGAGGGAGAGCGGCACAGATACGCAGTATTTT. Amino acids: CSARPAGARESGTDTQYF.

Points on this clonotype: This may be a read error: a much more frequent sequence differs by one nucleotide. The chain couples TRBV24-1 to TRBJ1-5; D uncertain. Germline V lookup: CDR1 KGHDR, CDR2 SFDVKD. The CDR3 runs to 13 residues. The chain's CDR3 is CATRRQSNQLQHF. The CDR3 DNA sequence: TGTGCCACCAGGCGGCAGTCCAATCAGCTCCAGCATTTT.

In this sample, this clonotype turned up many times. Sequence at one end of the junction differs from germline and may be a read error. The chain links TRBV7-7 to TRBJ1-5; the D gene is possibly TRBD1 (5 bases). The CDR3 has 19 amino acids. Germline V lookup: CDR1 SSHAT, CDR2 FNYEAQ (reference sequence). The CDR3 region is CASSPKTETLRLSNQPQHF. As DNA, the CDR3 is TGTGCTAGCAGCCCTAAGACAGAAACCTTGAGGTTGAGCAATCAGCCCCAGCATTTT.

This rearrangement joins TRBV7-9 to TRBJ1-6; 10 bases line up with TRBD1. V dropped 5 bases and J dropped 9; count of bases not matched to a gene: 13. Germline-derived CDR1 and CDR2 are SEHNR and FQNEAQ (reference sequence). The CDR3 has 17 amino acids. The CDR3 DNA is TGTGCCAGCAGCCGAGGGACAGGGGTCAGTATATCTTCACCCCTCCACTTT. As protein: CASSRGTGVSISSPLHF.

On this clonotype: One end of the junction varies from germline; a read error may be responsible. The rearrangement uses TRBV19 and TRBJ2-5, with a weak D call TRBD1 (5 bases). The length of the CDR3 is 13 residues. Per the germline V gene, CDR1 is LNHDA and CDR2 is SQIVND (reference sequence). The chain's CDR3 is CATSEWTQETQYF. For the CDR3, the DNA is TGTGCCACTAGTGAATGGACACAAGAGACCCAGTACTTC.

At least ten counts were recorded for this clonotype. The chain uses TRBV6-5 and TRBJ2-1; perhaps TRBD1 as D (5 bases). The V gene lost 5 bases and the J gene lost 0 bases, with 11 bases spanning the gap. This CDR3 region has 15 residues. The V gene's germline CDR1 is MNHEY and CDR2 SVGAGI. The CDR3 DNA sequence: TGTGCCAGCAGTAGAGGACACAGCTCCTACAATGAGCAGTTCTTC. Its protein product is CASSRGHSSYNEQFF.

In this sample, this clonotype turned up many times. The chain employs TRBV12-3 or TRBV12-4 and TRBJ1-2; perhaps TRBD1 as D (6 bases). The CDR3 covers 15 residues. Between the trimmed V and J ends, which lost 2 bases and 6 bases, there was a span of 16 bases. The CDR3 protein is CASSLNSRGGNGYTF. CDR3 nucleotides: TGTGCCAGCAGTTTAAATTCCCGAGGGGGTAATGGCTACACCTTC.

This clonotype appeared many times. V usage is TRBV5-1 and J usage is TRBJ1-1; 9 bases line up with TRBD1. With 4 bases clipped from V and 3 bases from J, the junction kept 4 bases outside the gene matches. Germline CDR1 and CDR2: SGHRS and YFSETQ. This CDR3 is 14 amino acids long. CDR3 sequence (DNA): TGCGCCAGCAGCGACAGACAGGGGGACACTGAAGCTTTCTTT. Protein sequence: CASSDRQGDTEAFF.

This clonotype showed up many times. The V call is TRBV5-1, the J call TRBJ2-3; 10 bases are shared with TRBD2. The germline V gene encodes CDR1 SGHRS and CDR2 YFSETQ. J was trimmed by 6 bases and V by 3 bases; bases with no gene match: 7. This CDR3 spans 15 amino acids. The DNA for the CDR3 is TGCGCCAGCAGCTATAGCGGGGGGCAGTGGGATACGCAGTATTTT. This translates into CASSYSGGQWDTQYF. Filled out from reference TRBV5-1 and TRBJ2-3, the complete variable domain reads KAGVTQTPRYLIKTRGQQVTLSCSPISGHRSVSWYQQTPGQGLQFLFEYFSETQRNKGNFPGRFSGRQFSNSRSEMNVSTLELGDSALYLCASSYSGGQWDTQYFGPGTRLTVL.

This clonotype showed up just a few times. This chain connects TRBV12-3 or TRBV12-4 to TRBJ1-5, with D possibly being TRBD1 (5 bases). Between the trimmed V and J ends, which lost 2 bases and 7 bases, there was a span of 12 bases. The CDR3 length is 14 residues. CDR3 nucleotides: TGTGCCAGCAGTTTATGGGGGGAAATGCAGCCCCAGCATTTT. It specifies CASSLWGEMQPQHF.

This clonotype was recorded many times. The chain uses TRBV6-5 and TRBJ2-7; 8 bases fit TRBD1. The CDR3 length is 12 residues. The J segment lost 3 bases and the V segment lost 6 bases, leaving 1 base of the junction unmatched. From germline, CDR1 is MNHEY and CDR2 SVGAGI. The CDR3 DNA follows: TGTGCCAGCAGGGACAGGGTCTACGAGCAGTACTTC. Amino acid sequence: CASRDRVYEQYF.

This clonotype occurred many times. The CDR3 DNA sequence: TGTGCCAGCAGCTTAGATTCTGGGGCAGGGGGCGCCTCCTATAATTCACCCCTCCACTTT. Amino acids: CASSLDSGAGGASYNSPLHF. V is TRBV7-9 and J is TRBJ1-6; 8 positions agree with TRBD1. The ends lost 1 base at V and 0 bases at J; junction bases unmatched: 11. Per the germline V gene, CDR1 is SEHNR and CDR2 is FQNEAQ (reference sequence). This CDR3 contains 20 residues.

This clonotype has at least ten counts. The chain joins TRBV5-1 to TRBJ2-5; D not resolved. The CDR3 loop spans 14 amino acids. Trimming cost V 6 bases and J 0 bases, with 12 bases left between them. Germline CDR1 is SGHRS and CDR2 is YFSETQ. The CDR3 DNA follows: TGCGCCAGCACTTGGTCAGACTACCAAGAGACCCAGTACTTC. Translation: CASTWSDYQETQYF.

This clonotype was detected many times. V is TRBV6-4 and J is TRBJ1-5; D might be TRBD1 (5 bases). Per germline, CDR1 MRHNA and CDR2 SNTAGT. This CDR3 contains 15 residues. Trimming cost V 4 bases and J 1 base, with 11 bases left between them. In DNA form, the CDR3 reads TGTGCCAGCAGTGCAGGAGGGGACAGCAATCAGCCCCAGCATTTT. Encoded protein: CASSAGGDSNQPQHF.

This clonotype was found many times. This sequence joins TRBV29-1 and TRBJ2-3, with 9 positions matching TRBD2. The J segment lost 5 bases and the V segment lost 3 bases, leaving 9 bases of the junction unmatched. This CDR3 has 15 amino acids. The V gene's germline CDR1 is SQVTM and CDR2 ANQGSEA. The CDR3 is CSVEIAGALGDTQYF. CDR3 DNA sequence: TGCAGCGTTGAGATAGCGGGGGCCCTCGGAGATACGCAGTATTTT.

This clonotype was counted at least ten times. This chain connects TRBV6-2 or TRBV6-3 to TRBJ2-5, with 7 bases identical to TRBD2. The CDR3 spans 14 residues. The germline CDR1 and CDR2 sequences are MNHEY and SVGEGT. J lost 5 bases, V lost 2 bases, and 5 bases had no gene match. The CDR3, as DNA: TGTGCCAGCAGTTACACTAGCGTCGGGGAGACCCAGTACTTC. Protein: CASSYTSVGETQYF.

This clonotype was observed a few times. The CDR3 nucleotides read TGCAGTGCTGAGGACAGGACGAAATCCTACAATGAGCAGTTCTTC. It translates to CSAEDRTKSYNEQFF. V and J are TRBV20-1 and TRBJ2-1; the match to TRBD1 covers 7 bases. This CDR3 is built from 15 residues. Germline CDR1 is DFQATT and CDR2 is SNEGSKA (reference sequence). V gave up 5 bases and J gave up 1 base; unmatched junction bases: 8.

DNA for the CDR3: TGTGCCAGCAGCTTGGACCCCAATTCCGATACGCAGTATTTT. Protein: CASSLDPNSDTQYF. This chain links TRBV11-3 with TRBJ2-3; D call uncertain. The CDR3 runs 14 residues. V dropped 3 bases and J dropped 6 bases, with 13 bases sitting between them. Germline CDR1 and CDR2: SGHNT and YENEEA.

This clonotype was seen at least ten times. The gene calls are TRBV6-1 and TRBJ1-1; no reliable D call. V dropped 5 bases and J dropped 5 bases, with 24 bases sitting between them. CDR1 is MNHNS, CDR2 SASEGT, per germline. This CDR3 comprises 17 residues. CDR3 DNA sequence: TGTGCCAGCAGTTCCCGCGCACATGGGGATTTTAGGACTGAAGCTTTCTTT. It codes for CASSSRAHGDFRTEAFF.

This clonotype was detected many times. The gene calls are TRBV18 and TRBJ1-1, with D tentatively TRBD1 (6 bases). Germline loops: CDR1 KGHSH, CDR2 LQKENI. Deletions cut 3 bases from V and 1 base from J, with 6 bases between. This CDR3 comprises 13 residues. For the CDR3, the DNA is TGTGCCAGCTCACCGGGACAGAACACTGAAGCTTTCTTT. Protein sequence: CASSPGQNTEAFF.